Reported below is one T cell receptor (beta chain). The antigen remains unidentified. The CDR3 totals 17 residues. Germline assignment: CDR1 MNHEY and CDR2 SMNVEV (reference sequence). Germline trimming cut 4 bases from V and 4 bases from J; bases unmatched to any gene: 9. The sample is drawn from a study of shared clonotypes between healthy human individuals. The wider study: Each donor contributed plates that comprised three CD4 naive, three CD4 memory, two CD8 naive and one CD8 memory. The study's findings and limits: Investigators collected only blood, and repertoires in tissues likely differ.

The naive CD8 subset, CD45RO-negative cells positively selected for CCR7, excluded terminally differentiated effector memory CD45RA+ cells. The donors were all Caucasian adults (living in Nashville, Tennessee). Profiled with immunoSEQ multiplex PCR; TCRdb holds only in-frame clones, not every one. Of about 2.1 million clones detected, 85% to 95% appear once; the ten largest clones hold approximately 1.7%. This TCR was sampled from a man between 18 and 35 years old in good health. Some clones in this sample may be carry-over from other donors' samples. The chain is built from TRBV27 and TRBJ2-3; TRBD2 agrees at 12 bases. Input material: naive CD8+ T cells from PBMCs. The CDR3 loop reads CASSWGPLAGGADTQYF. The CDR3 DNA reads TGTGCCAGCAGTTGGGGCCCCCTAGCGGGAGGGGCAGATACGCAGTATTTT.